This T cell receptor beta chain is from a study of chronic HIV infection and antiretroviral therapy. This CDR3 has 14 amino acids. V lost 6 bases and J lost 3; bases outside the gene matches: 4. Germline lookup yields CDR1 MDHEN and CDR2 SYDVKM. TCRdb ran MiXCR on the 5' RACE reads and lists one entry per CDR3 protein. The table shows 40,000 to 60,000 distinct CDR3 sequences, with about 18% occurring only once. This receptor was identified in an adult who had HIV and had not received antiretroviral therapy, or was an uninfected healthy control (not recorded which). The sample consisted of peripheral blood. J is TRBJ1-5 and V is TRBV28; 8 nucleotides agree with TRBD1. CDR3 coding DNA: TGTGCCAGCAGAGGGACAGGTAACAATCAGCCCCAGCATTTT. Translation: CASRGTGNNQPQHF.